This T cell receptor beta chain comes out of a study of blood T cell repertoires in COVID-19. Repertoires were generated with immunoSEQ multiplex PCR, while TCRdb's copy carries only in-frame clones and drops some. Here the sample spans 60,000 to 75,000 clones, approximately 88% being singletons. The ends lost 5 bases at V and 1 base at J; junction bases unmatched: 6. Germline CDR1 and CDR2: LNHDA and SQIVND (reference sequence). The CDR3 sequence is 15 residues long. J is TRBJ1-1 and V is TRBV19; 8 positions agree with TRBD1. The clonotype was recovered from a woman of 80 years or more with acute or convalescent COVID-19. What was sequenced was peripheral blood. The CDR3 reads CASSPRTGRNTEAFF. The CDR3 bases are TGTGCCAGTAGTCCGAGGACAGGGCGGAACACTGAAGCTTTCTTT.